The rows below give T cell receptor beta chains drawn from one sample of a study of T cell repertoires in cytomegalovirus infection. Antigen specificity for these receptors is unknown. TCRdb analysed the reads with MiXCR anew, one entry per CDR3 protein. This repertoire shows about 890,000 distinct CDR3 sequences, around 32% found once; its top ten account for more than 13%. The specimen comprised cultured CD8+ T cells from PBMCs, sampled from culture after CMV antigen stimulation. The receptors come from a human donor in good health (CMV status not recorded). Some clones in this sample may be carry-over from other donors' samples. Each CDR3 is given with its conserved first and last residue. D genes are given only for firm matches. Clone size is shown for a subset of rows, as once, few, many or a class of expanded clone.

NA,many,TRBJ2-1,TRBV6-1,TGTGCCAGCAGTGAACTCCGGGACATAGCTTACAATGAGCAGTTCTTC,CASSELRDIAYNEQFF
NA,NA,TRBJ2-1,TRBV10-3,TGTGCCATCAGCCTCTCGGGGCTCAATGAGCAGTTCTTC,CAISLSGLNEQFF
NA,NA,TRBJ2-1,TRBV4-1,TGCGCCAGCAGCCTATCAAATGTTGGTGGCCTTTCCTACTCCTACAATGAGCAGTTCTTC,CASSLSNVGGLSYSYNEQFF
NA,NA,TRBJ2-3,TRBV7-6,TGTGCCAGCAGCCCCCGGACTCCCGATTCTAGCACAGATACGCAGTATTTT,CASSPRTPDSSTDTQYF
TRBD1,NA,TRBJ1-4,TRBV7-2,TGTGCCAGCAGCCAAGAGGGACAGGGGTTAAGGGAAAAACTGTTTTTT,CASSQEGQGLREKLFF
TRBD1,few,TRBJ2-7,TRBV6-5,TGTGCCAGCAGTTTCGGCCGACAGGGGTCGGGGGAGCAGTACTTC,CASSFGRQGSGEQYF
TRBD1,few,TRBJ1-1,TRBV5-6,TGTGCCAGCAGCTCGCTTACACAGGGGGAGTCGGCAAAAGACACTGAAGCTTTCTTT,CASSSLTQGESAKDTEAFF
TRBD2,NA,TRBJ2-3,TRBV7-6,TGTGTCAGTAGCGGGGGCACAGATACGCAGTATTTT,CVSSGGTDTQYF
TRBD1,NA,TRBJ1-2,TRBV6-6,TGTGCCAGCAGTTATGAGAGGGGGCGCATCTACACCTTC,CASSYERGRIYTF
NA,NA,TRBJ2-1,TRBV2,TGTGCCAGCAGTGAAGGTAGCGGTTACAATGAGCAGTTCTTC,CASSEGSGYNEQFF
TRBD1,NA,TRBJ2-5,TRBV4-1,TGCGCCAGCAGCCAAGTACAGGGGGCTGGTGAGACCCAGTACTTC,CASSQVQGAGETQYF
NA,few,TRBJ2-2,TRBV7-9,TGTGCCAGCGAGGGGGCGAACACCGGGGAGCTGTTTTTT,CASEGANTGELFF
NA,NA,TRBJ1-5,TRBV6-6,TGTGCCAGCAGTCATGGGGGCGAGCCCCAGCATTTT,CASSHGGEPQHF
NA,many,TRBJ2-3,TRBV7-6,TGTGCCAGCAGCTTAGGGGTCCGGACCCGCACAGATACGCAGTATTTT,CASSLGVRTRTDTQYF
NA,many,TRBJ2-3,TRBV15,TGTGCCACCAGCAGGTTACCTAGCACAGATACGCAGTATTTT,CATSRLPSTDTQYF
TRBD2,few,TRBJ2-1,TRBV7-9,TGTGCCTTCGGGACTAGCGCCTACAATGAGCAGTTCTTC,CAFGTSAYNEQFF
NA,NA,TRBJ2-1,TRBV19,TGTGCCAGTAGTAGAACAAATGAGCAGTTCTTC,CASSRTNEQFF
TRBD2,many,TRBJ2-5,TRBV7-2,TGTGCCAGCAGCCAAGGGACTAGCGGGGGAAAGACCCAGTACTTC,CASSQGTSGGKTQYF
TRBD1,few,TRBJ1-5,TRBV19,TGTGCCAGTAGCGTGGGACAGCGCAATCAGCCCCAGCATTTT,CASSVGQRNQPQHF
NA,few,TRBJ1-6,TRBV4-3,TGCGCCAGCAGCCAAGATGGGAGCTCCTATAATTCACCCCTCCACTTT,CASSQDGSSYNSPLHF
NA,NA,TRBJ1-5,TRBV7-9,TGTGCCAGCAGCCAGGCGCCGGGTCAGCCCCAGCATTTT,CASSQAPGQPQHF
NA,many,TRBJ1-1,TRBV27,TGTGCCAGCAGTCCAACGGCCTATTCCTTGTATTCGAAGAACACTGAAGCTTTCTTT,CASSPTAYSLYSKNTEAFF
NA,NA,TRBJ2-3,TRBV12-5,TGTGCTAGTACCGACCTACCGGGTACGCAGTATTTT,CASTDLPGTQYF